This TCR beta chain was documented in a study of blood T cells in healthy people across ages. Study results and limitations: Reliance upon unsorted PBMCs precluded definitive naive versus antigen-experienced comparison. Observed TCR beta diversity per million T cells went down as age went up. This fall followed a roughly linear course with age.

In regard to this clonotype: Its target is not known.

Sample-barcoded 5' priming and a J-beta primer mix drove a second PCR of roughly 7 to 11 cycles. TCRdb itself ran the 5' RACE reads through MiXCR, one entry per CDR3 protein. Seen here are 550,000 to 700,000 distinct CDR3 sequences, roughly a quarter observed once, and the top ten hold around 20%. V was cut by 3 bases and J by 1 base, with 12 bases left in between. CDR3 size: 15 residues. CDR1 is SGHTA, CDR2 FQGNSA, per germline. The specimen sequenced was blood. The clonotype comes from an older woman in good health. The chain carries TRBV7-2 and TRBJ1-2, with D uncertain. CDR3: CASSFPPAHNYGYTF. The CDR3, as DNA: TGTGCCAGCAGCTTTCCCCCGGCCCATAACTATGGCTACACCTTC.